The subject of this entry is one T cell receptor beta chain. This entry belongs to a study of blood T cell repertoires in COVID-19. On the study more broadly: Sites across the United States, Italy and Spain contributed samples from acute and convalescent COVID-19. PBMCs, B-cell-depleted T cells, or T cells were the source of the cDNA or gDNA that made up the material.

V dropped 3 bases and J dropped 6 bases, with 11 bases sitting between them. The CDR3 consists of 13 residues. Per the germline V gene, CDR1 is MGHDK and CDR2 is SYGVNS. Authors' data handling: Cell counts per sample came from amplifying reference gene primers. The table came from immunoSEQ multiplex PCR; TCRdb's copy has only in-frame clones and leaves some out. V and J calls and clone size are copied from that table; D and trimming were computed from the DNA. This sample has some 70,000 clones; roughly 89% occur once, and the top ten carry approximately 5.3%. Sequencing was done on a sample of peripheral blood. This TCR was recovered from a man aged 50 to 60 with acute or convalescent COVID-19. The genes are TRBV25-1 and TRBJ1-2; D ambiguous. The CDR3 DNA follows: TGTGCCAGCAGTGAGAGAGGGAGGGATGGCTACACCTTC. Translating gives CASSERGRDGYTF.